This passage covers 24 T cell receptor beta chains from one sample sequenced in a study of cytomegalovirus exposure and HLA in healthy donors. Primers: 60 Vbeta forward and 13 Jbeta reverse. TCRdb keeps only in-frame clones here, not all; method: immunoSEQ multiplex PCR. The data hold fewer than 95,000 clones, with around 84% observed a single time. Sequencing was done on a sample of PBMCs. These receptors originate from a man younger than 30 in good health and CMV-seronegative.

The gene calls are TRBV6-1 and TRBJ1-5; D ambiguous. There are 14 residues in the CDR3. From germline, CDR1 is MNHNS and CDR2 SASEGT. V dropped 3 bases and J dropped 4 bases, with 10 bases sitting between them. The CDR3 loop is CASSDSPGNQPQHF. Here the CDR3 DNA reads TGTGCCAGCAGTGACTCCCCGGGTAATCAGCCCCAGCATTTT.

Worth noting for this clone: This CDR3 is also generated by other DNA sequences in the sample. The genes are TRBV5-1 and TRBJ2-5; 10 bases match TRBD2. With V trimmed by 2 bases and J by 5 bases, 6 bases remained unmatched. This CDR3 has 15 residues. Germline values: CDR1 SGHRS, CDR2 YFSETQ. The CDR3 DNA sequence: TGCGCCAGCAGCTTTACAGCGGGGGGGCCGGAGACCCAGTACTTC. As protein: CASSFTAGGPETQYF.

This chain connects TRBV4-1 to TRBJ2-2; D not certain. Germline CDR1 MGHRA, CDR2 YSYEKL. Trimming left V 1 base short and J 0 bases short, with 6 bases between. There are 15 residues in the CDR3. CDR3: CASSQGRTNTGELFF. The CDR3 DNA reads as TGCGCCAGCAGCCAAGGCAGGACGAACACCGGGGAGCTGTTTTTT.

The chain recombines TRBV18 with TRBJ2-3; D is perhaps TRBD2 (5 bases). CDR1 is KGHSH, CDR2 LQKENI, per germline. Trimming removed 4 bases at V and 6 bases at J, with 14 bases between. This CDR3 has 14 residues. Here the CDR3 DNA reads TGTGCCAGCTCACGGGAACAGAGGGCGGATACGCAGTATTTT. It yields the protein CASSREQRADTQYF. The entire variable domain, with the rest obtained from reference TRBV18 and TRBJ2-3, is as follows: NAGVMQNPRHLVRRRGQEARLRCSPMKGHSHVYWYRQLPEEGLKFMVYLQKENIIDESGMPKERFSAEFPKEGPSILRIQQVVRGDSAAYFCASSREQRADTQYFGPGTRLTVL.

The count of this clone is one. The gene calls are TRBV2 and TRBJ2-7, with TRBD1 as a possible D gene (5 bases). V gave up 3 bases and J gave up 2 bases, with 11 bases separating them. In germline, CDR1 is SNHLY, CDR2 FYNNEI. This CDR3 is 14 amino acids long. In DNA, the CDR3 is TGTGCCAGCAGTGATGGCAGGGCTGCCTACGAGCAGTACTTC. As protein: CASSDGRAAYEQYF.

The V and J genes are TRBV9 and TRBJ2-1; 16 bases align to TRBD2. This CDR3 spans 16 amino acids. Germline lookup yields CDR1 SGDLS and CDR2 YYNGEE. V shed 3 bases, J shed 9 bases, and the junction held 6 bases outside the gene matches. The CDR3 region has the DNA TGTGCCAGCAGCGGAGGGACTAGCGGGGGGGCCATTGAGCAGTTCTTC. Its translation is CASSGGTSGGAIEQFF.

This clone has a single count. V usage is TRBV5-1 and J usage is TRBJ2-5, with a tentative D call TRBD2 (5 bases). Germline V CDR1 and CDR2: SGHRS, YFSETQ. The V and J ends lost 2 bases and 7 bases respectively, with 15 bases between them. The CDR3 runs 14 residues. The CDR3 loop reads CASSFKGSAGTQYF. CDR3 in DNA: TGCGCCAGCAGCTTCAAGGGTAGCGCAGGGACCCAGTACTTC.

This clone was seen more than once but under ten times. The junction does not match germline at one end; this may be a read error. The chain combines TRBV7-9 with TRBJ1-4, with TRBD1 as a possible D gene (6 bases). The CDR3 has 16 residues. Germline V gene sequence: CDR1 SEHNR, CDR2 FQNEAQ (reference sequence). The CDR3 loop is CSSSLGFGQRNEKLFF. The DNA for the CDR3 is TGTTCCAGCAGCTTAGGCTTCGGACAGCGTAATGAAAAACTGTTTTTT.

The chain employs TRBV23-1 and TRBJ2-3; D is perhaps TRBD2 (6 bases). TRBV23-1 is identified as an open reading frame with a role that is uncertain. The CDR3 spans 18 residues. Deletions cut 0 bases from V and 2 bases from J, with 18 bases between. CDR3 sequence: CASSQSFRTSWDTDTQYF. In nucleotides, the CDR3 is TGCGCCAGCAGTCAATCATTTCGAACTAGCTGGGACACAGATACGCAGTATTTT.

The genes are TRBV4-1 and TRBJ2-5; 7 bases are a match to TRBD1. Looked up from germline, CDR1 is MGHRA and CDR2 is YSYEKL. The CDR3 runs 14 residues. Unmatched junction bases numbered 2, after V lost 1 base and J lost 3 bases. CDR3 bases: TGCGCCAGCAGCCAAGTAGGGGGCGAAGAGACCCAGTACTTC. It is translated as CASSQVGGEETQYF.

The genes are TRBV27 and TRBJ2-1, with 12 positions matching TRBD2. Losses at the gene ends were 6 bases for V and 7 bases for J; bases not matched to a gene: 7. This CDR3 is built from 15 residues. Germline CDR1 is MNHEY and CDR2 is SMNVEV (reference sequence). The CDR3 DNA reads TGTGCCAGCAGCCTGACTAGCGGGGGAGTTAATGAGCAGTTCTTC. Translating it yields CASSLTSGGVNEQFF.

The J gene is TRBJ2-1, the V gene TRBV6-5; 8 nucleotides match TRBD1. The CDR3 is made up of 16 amino acids. V shed 2 bases, J shed 3 bases, and the junction held 6 bases outside the gene matches. The germline CDR1 and CDR2 sequences are MNHEY and SVGAGI. The chain's CDR3 is CASSYGRDRYYNEQFF. The CDR3 DNA reads TGTGCCAGCAGTTACGGCCGGGACAGGTACTACAATGAGCAGTTCTTC.

The chain joins TRBV19 to TRBJ2-5; no definite D call. CDR1 LNHDA and CDR2 SQIVND come from the germline V gene (reference sequence). The CDR3 has 17 residues. The V gene lost 9 bases and the J gene lost 4 bases, with 27 bases spanning the gap. CDR3: CARRRAGGFHCRETQYF. CDR3 DNA sequence: TGTGCCAGACGTCGAGCAGGTGGGTTTCATTGCCGAGAGACCCAGTACTTC.

The gene calls are TRBV10-3 and TRBJ2-1, with D possibly matching TRBD1 (5 bases). The germline CDR1 and CDR2 sequences are ENHRY and SYGVKD. This CDR3 region has 13 residues. V was trimmed by 7 bases and J by 4 bases, leaving 11 bases between them. This CDR3 reads CAITRQQYNEQFF. DNA for the CDR3: TGTGCCATCACAAGACAGCAATACAATGAGCAGTTCTTC.

This clone was seen only a few times. One junction end does not reproduce the germline sequence, and a read error may be involved. The chain couples TRBV7-9 to TRBJ1-2; D not resolved. CDR3 length: 13 amino acids. Germline lookup yields CDR1 SEHNR and CDR2 FQNEAQ (reference sequence). CDR3 loop: CSSSLYSNYGYTF. In DNA, the CDR3 is TGTTCCAGCAGCTTATACAGCAACTATGGCTACACCTTC.

This clone has a single count. The chain combines TRBV9 with TRBJ2-5, with 7 bases identical to TRBD2. The germline V gene encodes CDR1 SGDLS and CDR2 YYNGEE. The ends lost 4 bases at V and 2 bases at J; junction bases unmatched: 2. The CDR3 sequence is 13 residues long. CDR3 sequence: CASSPGGQETQYF. CDR3 nucleotide sequence: TGTGCCAGCAGCCCCGGGGGGCAAGAGACCCAGTACTTC.

This clone was seen only a few times. V gene TRBV6-1 combines with J gene TRBJ1-3; TRBD1 agrees at 10 bases. Looked up from germline, CDR1 is MNHNS and CDR2 is SASEGT. After removal of 4 bases from V and 3 bases from J, the junction contained 6 bases not matched to a gene. This CDR3 has 16 amino acids. CDR3 in DNA: TGTGCCAGCAGTGGCCCAGGGACAGGGGTTGGAAACACCATATATTTT. Protein product: CASSGPGTGVGNTIYF.

A note on this clone: Compared with germline, one end of the junction differs, possibly owing to a read error. This chain uses TRBV7-9 with TRBJ1-6; 7 nucleotides align to TRBD1. The germline gives CDR1 SEHNR, CDR2 FQNEAQ (reference sequence). The length of the CDR3 is 17 residues. DNA of the CDR3: TGTTCCAGCAGCCCCCACAGGGGCGGCTCCTATAATTCACCCCTCCACTTT. It codes for CSSSPHRGGSYNSPLHF.

DNA for the CDR3: TGTGCCAGTAAAGGGGGTATTCTGAACACCGGGGAGCTGTTTTTT. Translating gives CASKGGILNTGELFF. This chain links TRBV19 with TRBJ2-2; a possible D gene is TRBD1 (6 bases). The germline CDR1 and CDR2 sequences are LNHDA and SQIVND (reference sequence). The CDR3 is 15 amino acids. V was pared by 7 bases and J by 1 base, with 13 bases between.

The gene calls are TRBV6-6 and TRBJ2-5, with TRBD2 identical over 10 bases. CDR3 length equals 15 residues. CDR1 and CDR2 from the germline V gene are MNHNY and SVGAGI (reference sequence). Unmatched junction bases numbered 6, after V lost 6 bases and J lost 2 bases. The CDR3 loop reads CASSLLAGVQETQYF. The CDR3, as DNA: TGTGCCAGCAGCCTCCTAGCGGGGGTTCAAGAGACCCAGTACTTC.

The chain uses TRBV28 and TRBJ2-7; D may be TRBD1 (5 bases). Trimming removed 4 bases at V and 2 bases at J, with 9 bases between. CDR3 size: 13 residues. The V gene's germline CDR1 is MDHEN and CDR2 SYDVKM. The CDR3: CASSSDTPYEQYF. The CDR3 coding sequence is TGTGCCAGCAGTTCGGACACACCCTACGAGCAGTACTTC.

The genes are TRBV28 and TRBJ2-4; D not certain. The length of the CDR3 is 16 residues. Per germline, CDR1 MDHEN and CDR2 SYDVKM. The ends were cut back, 1 base at V and 6 bases at J, with 16 bases in the middle. CDR3 in amino acids: CASSLSWNRDSNIQYF. The CDR3 region has the DNA TGTGCCAGCAGTTTATCATGGAACAGAGATTCAAACATTCAGTACTTC.

The chain couples TRBV6-4 to TRBJ2-1; the match to TRBD1 covers 7 bases. Germline values: CDR1 MRHNA, CDR2 SNTAGT. This CDR3 has 16 residues. V shed 0 bases, J shed 1 base, and the junction held 3 bases outside the gene matches. The CDR3 sequence: CASSDSNRGSYNEQFF. The CDR3 coding sequence is TGTGCCAGCAGTGACTCGAACAGGGGTTCCTACAATGAGCAGTTCTTC.

The chain uses TRBV10-3 and TRBJ1-5; D gene unclear. V lost 3 bases and J lost 2, with 8 bases in between. Germline CDR1 reads ENHRY; CDR2 reads SYGVKD. The CDR3 covers 14 residues. In DNA, the CDR3 is TGTGCCATCAGTGACTTAGAGGGCAATCAGCCCCAGCATTTT. This translates into CAISDLEGNQPQHF.